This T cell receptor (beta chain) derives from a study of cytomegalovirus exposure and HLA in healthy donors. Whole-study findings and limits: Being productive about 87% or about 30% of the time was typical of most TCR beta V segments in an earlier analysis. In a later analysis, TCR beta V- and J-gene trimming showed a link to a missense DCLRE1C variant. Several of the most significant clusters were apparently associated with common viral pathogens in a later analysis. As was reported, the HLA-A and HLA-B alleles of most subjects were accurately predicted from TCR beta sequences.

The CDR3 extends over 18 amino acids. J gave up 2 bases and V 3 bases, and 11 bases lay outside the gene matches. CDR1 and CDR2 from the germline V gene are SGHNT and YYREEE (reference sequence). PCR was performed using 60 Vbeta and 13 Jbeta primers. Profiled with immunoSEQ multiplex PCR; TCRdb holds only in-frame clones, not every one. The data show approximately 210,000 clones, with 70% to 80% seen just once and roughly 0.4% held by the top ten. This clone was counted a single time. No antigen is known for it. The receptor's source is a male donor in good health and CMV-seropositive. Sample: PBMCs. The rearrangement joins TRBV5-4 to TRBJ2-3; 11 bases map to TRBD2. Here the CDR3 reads CASSSPSGGTPNTDTQYF. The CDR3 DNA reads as TGTGCCAGCAGCTCCCCTAGCGGGGGGACCCCAAACACAGATACGCAGTATTTT.